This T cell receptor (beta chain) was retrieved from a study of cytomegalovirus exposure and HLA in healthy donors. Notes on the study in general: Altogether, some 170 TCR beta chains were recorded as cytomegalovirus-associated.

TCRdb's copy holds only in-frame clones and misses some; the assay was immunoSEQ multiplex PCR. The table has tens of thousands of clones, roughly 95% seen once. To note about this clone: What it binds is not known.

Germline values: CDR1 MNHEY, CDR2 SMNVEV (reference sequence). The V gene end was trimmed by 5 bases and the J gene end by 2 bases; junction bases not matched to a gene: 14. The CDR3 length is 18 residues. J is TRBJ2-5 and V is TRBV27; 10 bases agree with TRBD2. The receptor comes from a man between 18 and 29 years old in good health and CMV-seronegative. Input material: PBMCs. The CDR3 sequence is CASSLGTSARAFQETQYF. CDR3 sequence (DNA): TGTGCCAGCAGTCTGGGGACTAGCGCGCGGGCCTTTCAAGAGACCCAGTACTTC.